The present T cell receptor (beta chain) was sequenced within a study of blood T cell repertoires in COVID-19. Study summary: Acute and convalescent COVID-19 specimens originated in the United States, Italy and Spain. In each case, the material was cDNA or gDNA derived from T cells, B-cell-depleted T cells, or PBMCs.

The V gene end was trimmed by 4 bases and the J gene end by 9 bases; junction bases not matched to a gene: 4. Germline V gives CDR1 SQVTM, CDR2 ANQGSEA. The CDR3 is 13 residues long. In the original workflow: Reference gene primers were amplified, and this amplification served to estimate nucleated cell counts. Sequencing was performed with immunoSEQ multiplex PCR; in TCRdb, only in-frame clones are kept and a portion is missing. V and J calls and clone size are given by that table; D and trimming were obtained from the DNA. This table holds approximately 330,000 clones, over 80% found once. Enrolment of Seattle patients took place during active infection, and they were followed longitudinally.

The sample was peripheral blood. This TCR was sampled from a young man with COVID-19, enrolled during active disease. The V gene is TRBV29-1, the J gene TRBJ2-1, with TRBD1 identical over 12 bases. DNA for the CDR3: TGCAGCGTTGTAGGGACAGGGGGCACTGAGCAGTTCTTC. Its translation: CSVVGTGGTEQFF.